These T cell receptor beta chains were read from a single sample in a study of patients and donors after allogeneic stem cell transplantation. In TCRdb, the RT-PCR reads were re-called with MiXCR into one record per CDR3 protein. Counted here are about a million distinct CDR3 sequences, about a sixth occurring once; the ten biggest clones make up 5% to 6.5%. Material for sequencing was blood, either unsorted or a sorted T cell fraction (not recorded which). The receptors originated from a human donor who was either an allogeneic HSCT recipient or a stem cell or donor lymphocyte infusion donor (not recorded which). It is not recorded whose cells these are; they may come from a transplant donor. Both conserved end residues are part of each CDR3. A D gene is named only where the DNA matches it firmly. Only some rows state a clone size, as once, few, many or a class for expanded clones.

CDR3 length | J gene | D gene | clone size | V gene | CDR3 protein | CDR3 DNA
12 | TRBJ1-1 | TRBD1 | few | TRBV5-1 | CASRDREAEAFF | TGCGCCAGCAGGGACAGGGAGGCTGAAGCTTTCTTT
13 | TRBJ1-1 | - | - | TRBV3-1 | CATTDARGTEAFF | TGTGCCACTACAGACGCCCGAGGGACTGAAGCTTTCTTT
12 | TRBJ2-7 | - | - | TRBV28 | CASSGNSYEQYF | TGTGCCAGCAGTGGGAACTCCTACGAGCAGTACTTC
18 | TRBJ2-3 | TRBD2 | - | TRBV11-1 | CASSFPRGLAGDKHTQYF | TGTGCCAGCAGCTTCCCTCGGGGCCTAGCGGGAGACAAACATACGCAGTATTTT
16 | TRBJ2-2 | - | - | TRBV6-4 | CASTPQGGTNTGDLFF | TGTGCCAGCACCCCCCAGGGCGGGACGAACACCGGGGATCTGTTTTTT
15 | TRBJ1-4 | - | - | TRBV4-3 | CASSQDRPTGGELFF | TGCGCCAGCAGCCAAGATCGGCCTACAGGTGGGGAACTGTTTTTT
16 | TRBJ2-5 | - | few | TRBV6-5 | CASSYRRAAAVETQYF | TGTGCCAGCAGTTACCGCAGGGCGGCCGCGGTGGAGACCCAGTACTTC
15 | TRBJ1-1 | TRBD1 | few | TRBV10-3 | CAISEGTGVLGEAFF | TGTGCCATCAGTGAGGGGACAGGGGTTTTGGGTGAAGCTTTCTTT
15 | TRBJ2-5 | - | few | TRBV20-1 | CSALFGGFLQETQYF | TGCAGTGCCCTTTTCGGGGGATTTTTACAAGAGACCCAGTACTTC
15 | TRBJ2-7 | - | - | TRBV6-2/TRBV6-3 | CATTATGTISYEQYF | TGTGCCACTACAGCTACCGGGACAATTTCCTACGAGCAGTACTTC
17 | TRBJ2-5 | TRBD2 | few | TRBV6-5 | CASSYSGTSGGYETQYF | TGTGCCAGCAGTTACTCTGGGACTAGCGGGGGGTATGAGACCCAGTACTTC
17 | TRBJ2-2 | - | - | TRBV7-2 | CASSLIVTHPNTGELFF | TGTGCCAGCAGCTTAATCGTTACGCATCCGAACACCGGGGAGCTGTTTTTT
14 | TRBJ1-2 | - | - | TRBV18 | CASSPPRGDYGYTF | TGTGCCAGCTCACCACCCAGAGGGGACTATGGCTACACCTTC
15 | TRBJ2-1 | - | - | TRBV2 | CAMRRDLSSYNEQFF | TGTGCCATGCGCCGGGACTTAAGCTCCTACAATGAGCAGTTCTTC
16 | TRBJ2-3 | TRBD2 | - | TRBV6-5 | CASSYSISPGGGTQYF | TGTGCCAGCAGTTACTCGATTTCCCCCGGGGGGGGTACGCAGTATTTT
13 | TRBJ2-1 | - | - | TRBV20-1 | CSAEGAGYNEQFF | TGCAGTGCTGAGGGGGCGGGGTACAATGAGCAGTTCTTC
17 | TRBJ2-3 | - | few | TRBV19 | CASSTFDSPGRTDTQYF | TGTGCCAGTAGTACCTTTGACTCTCCCGGGCGTACAGATACGCAGTATTTT
17 | TRBJ2-2 | TRBD1 | many | TRBV12-3/TRBV12-4 | CASSLGDSFANTGELFF | TGTGCCAGCAGTTTGGGGGACAGCTTCGCGAACACCGGGGAGCTGTTTTTT